One and the same sample provided the 25 T cell receptor beta chains below, sequenced in a study of T cell responses to AZD1222 COVID-19 vaccine. The protocol was immunoSEQ multiplex PCR, while the TCRdb copy is restricted to in-frame clones and leaves out a portion. The sample includes about 140,000 clones, around 93% seen only once; the top ten take around 3.3%. The specimen was peripheral blood, collected 28 days after the second AZD1222 dose. The receptors derive from an adult who received the AZD1222 COVID-19 vaccine.

This clone has only one observation. The rearrangement uses TRBV11-3 and TRBJ2-1; 9 positions agree with TRBD1. The junction had 4 bases not matched to a gene; V was cut back by 5 bases and J by 2 bases. Germline V CDR1 and CDR2: SGHNT, YENEEA. CDR3 length equals 15 residues. The CDR3 reads CASSGGDRAYNEQFF. CDR3 DNA sequence: TGTGCCAGCAGCGGAGGGGACAGGGCCTACAATGAGCAGTTCTTC.

This clone has only a few counts. This rearrangement joins TRBV7-2 to TRBJ2-7; 8 bases are a match to TRBD2. V was clipped by 3 bases and J by 2 bases; unmatched bases: 6. The CDR3 totals 15 residues. Looked up from germline, CDR1 is SGHTA and CDR2 is FQGNSA. The CDR3 spells CASSFSGSQTYEQYF. CDR3 bases: TGTGCCAGCAGCTTCAGCGGGAGTCAAACCTACGAGCAGTACTTC.

The chain carries TRBV29-1 and TRBJ1-1, with D possibly TRBD1 on 5 matching bases. Germline CDR1 is SQVTM and CDR2 is ANQGSEA. This CDR3 has 15 amino acids. V gave up 8 bases and J gave up 1 base, with 20 bases separating them. The DNA for the CDR3 is TGCAGCACTCGGGACGGTACATCCGGGAACACTGAAGCTTTCTTT. Translating gives CSTRDGTSGNTEAFF. The full variable domain, rest sourced from reference TRBV29-1 and TRBJ1-1, is SAVISQKPSRDICQRGTSLTIQCQVDSQVTMMFWYRQQPGQSLTLIATANQGSEATYESGFVIDKFPISRPNLTFSTLTVSNMSPEDSSIYLCSTRDGTSGNTEAFFGQGTRLTVV.

V gene TRBV2 combines with J gene TRBJ1-2; D might be TRBD1 (6 bases). The V end was cut by 5 bases, the J end by 12 bases, with 16 bases between. The CDR3 length is 12 residues. Looked up from germline, CDR1 is SNHLY and CDR2 is FYNNEI. The CDR3 nucleotides read TGTGCCAGCAGTTTCTTGGGGGGGCTCGACACCTTC. Translated, it gives CASSFLGGLDTF.

The chain is built from TRBV6-2 or TRBV6-3 and TRBJ1-5; TRBD1 matches 10 bases. CDR3 length: 15 residues. CDR1 is MNHEY and CDR2 is SVGEGT in the germline V gene. The J segment lost 6 bases and the V segment lost 2 bases, leaving 4 bases of the junction unmatched. The CDR3 here is CASSYRTGGSQPQHF. The CDR3 DNA sequence: TGTGCCAGCAGTTACCGGACAGGGGGATCTCAGCCCCAGCATTTT.

V usage is TRBV4-1 and J usage is TRBJ2-1, with 10 bases matching TRBD1. There are 15 residues in the CDR3. CDR1 and CDR2 from the germline V gene are MGHRA and YSYEKL. V dropped 1 base and J dropped 4; count of bases not matched to a gene: 1. The CDR3 coding sequence is TGCGCCAGCAGCCAAGGGGACAGGGGTTACAATGAGCAGTTCTTC. Translated, it gives CASSQGDRGYNEQFF.

The CDR3 DNA sequence: TGTGCCAGCAGTTTACACGCCGCCCCTGAAAAACTGTTTTTT. It specifies CASSLHAAPEKLFF. J is TRBJ1-4 and V is TRBV27; D is unresolved. The CDR3 extends over 14 amino acids. CDR1 and CDR2 from the germline V gene are MNHEY and SMNVEV (reference sequence). Trimming cost V 2 bases and J 7 bases, with 11 bases left between them.

V gene TRBV18 combines with J gene TRBJ2-5, with a possible D match to TRBD1 (6 bases). V lost 4 bases and J 1 base, leaving 13 bases between the germline ends. CDR1 is KGHSH and CDR2 is LQKENI in the germline V gene. The CDR3 loop spans 15 amino acids. CDR3 sequence: CASSHSQGAQETQYF. CDR3 nucleotides: TGTGCCAGCTCACACTCACAGGGCGCCCAAGAGACCCAGTACTTC. The whole variable domain, filled in from reference TRBV18 and TRBJ2-5, reads NAGVMQNPRHLVRRRGQEARLRCSPMKGHSHVYWYRQLPEEGLKFMVYLQKENIIDESGMPKERFSAEFPKEGPSILRIQQVVRGDSAAYFCASSHSQGAQETQYFGPGTRLLVL.

This chain joins TRBV30 and TRBJ1-5; D possibly corresponds to TRBD1 (6 bases). Germline V lookup: CDR1 GTSNPN, CDR2 SVGIG (reference sequence). CDR3 length equals 13 residues. The V gene lost 4 bases and the J gene lost 1 base, with 8 bases spanning the gap. The CDR3 spells CAWNRDSNQPQHF. For the CDR3, the DNA is TGTGCCTGGAACAGGGACAGCAATCAGCCCCAGCATTTT.

The V call is TRBV6-5, the J call TRBJ1-2, with 7 bases lining up with TRBD1. Germline CDR1 reads MNHEY; CDR2 reads SVGAGI. With 6 bases clipped from V and 5 bases from J, the junction kept 6 bases outside the gene matches. This CDR3 has 13 residues. DNA of the CDR3: TGTGCCAGCAGCGACAGGGAAGGGTATGGCTACACCTTC. Translating it yields CASSDREGYGYTF.

The chain employs TRBV20-1 and TRBJ2-6, with a tentative D call TRBD1 (6 bases). Germline values: CDR1 DFQATT, CDR2 SNEGSKA (reference sequence). V lost 3 bases, J lost 14 bases, and 26 bases lay in between. The CDR3 totals 16 residues. This chain's CDR3 is CSASDLRGRGPRILTF. The CDR3 region has the DNA TGCAGTGCTAGTGACCTTCGGGGCAGGGGACCCCGGATCCTGACTTTC.

The chain couples TRBV5-1 to TRBJ1-1; 12 bases line up with TRBD1. The CDR3 loop spans 16 amino acids. V shed 4 bases and J 0 bases; nucleotides not matched to a gene: 4. Germline V CDR1 and CDR2: SGHRS, YFSETQ. The CDR3 nucleotides read TGCGCCAGCAGCCCCGGGACAGGGGGCATGAACACTGAAGCTTTCTTT. This gives the protein CASSPGTGGMNTEAFF.

The chain couples TRBV5-1 to TRBJ2-7; D might be TRBD2 (5 bases). The V and J ends lost 4 bases and 0 bases respectively, with 11 bases between them. Germline V gene sequence: CDR1 SGHRS, CDR2 YFSETQ. This CDR3 has 14 amino acids. CDR3 amino acids: CASSLRVSSYEQYF. The CDR3, as DNA: TGCGCCAGCAGCCTGCGGGTGAGCTCCTACGAGCAGTACTTC.

V gene TRBV19 combines with J gene TRBJ1-1; weak D call: TRBD1 (6 bases). The CDR3 extends over 15 amino acids. CDR1 is LNHDA and CDR2 is SQIVND in the germline V gene (reference sequence). Trimming removed 6 bases at V and 0 bases at J, with 14 bases between. For the CDR3, the DNA is TGTGCCAGTAGAACCGGGACATCCATGAACACTGAAGCTTTCTTT. Residues: CASRTGTSMNTEAFF.

The chain joins TRBV4-3 to TRBJ1-4; 9 nucleotides line up with TRBD1. The CDR3 has 14 amino acids. CDR1 LGHNA and CDR2 YSLEER come from the germline V gene. V was clipped by 5 bases and J by 7 bases; unmatched bases: 5. The CDR3 DNA is TGCGCCAGCAGCTTGGGACAGGGATCTGAAAAACTGTTTTTT. Its translation is CASSLGQGSEKLFF.

This clone was seen a single time. This rearrangement joins TRBV6-5 to TRBJ2-2; TRBD2 is a possible D gene (6 bases). The V end was cut by 6 bases, the J end by 5 bases, with 16 bases between. The CDR3 has 15 amino acids. Germline V gene sequence: CDR1 MNHEY, CDR2 SVGAGI. The CDR3 is CASSMGGEGTGELFF. CDR3 DNA: TGTGCCAGCAGCATGGGGGGAGAGGGTACCGGGGAGCTGTTTTTT.

The gene calls are TRBV11-3 and TRBJ2-2; D possibly corresponds to TRBD2 (5 bases). V was shortened by 4 bases and J by 0 bases, with 15 bases between the two germline ends. The CDR3 is made up of 17 amino acids. Germline CDR1 SGHNT, CDR2 YENEEA. The CDR3 DNA is TGTGCCAGCAGCTCAAGAGGGAGCAGCGCGAACACCGGGGAGCTGTTTTTT. Protein: CASSSRGSSANTGELFF. The full variable domain, completed using reference TRBV11-3 and TRBJ2-2, is EAGVVQSPRYKIIEKKQPVAFWCNPISGHNTLYWYLQNLGQGPELLIRYENEEAVDDSQLPKDRFSAERLKGVDSTLKIQPAELGDSAVYLCASSSRGSSANTGELFFGEGSRLTVL.

The genes are TRBV15 and TRBJ2-7; D remains unclear. CDR1 and CDR2 from the germline V gene are LNHNV and YYDKDF (reference sequence). V lost 0 bases and J lost 3, with 12 bases in between. CDR3 size: 15 residues. The DNA for the CDR3 is TGTGCCACCAGCAGAGATGTTACCCCTGGCTACGAGCAGTACTTC. Amino acid sequence: CATSRDVTPGYEQYF.

The chain has TRBV7-8 and TRBJ1-1; possible D gene TRBD1, 5 bases. The CDR3 loop spans 18 amino acids. CDR1 and CDR2 (germline): SGHVS, FQNEAQ. Trimming took 0 bases from V and 1 from J, leaving 18 bases between them. CDR3 residues: CASSLAFGGLLSNTEAFF. In DNA form, the CDR3 reads TGTGCCAGCAGCTTAGCGTTTGGGGGACTCTTGTCGAACACTGAAGCTTTCTTT.

The gene calls are TRBV3-1 (or the pseudogene TRBV3-2) and TRBJ1-5, with D possibly being TRBD1 (5 bases). The CDR3 extends over 16 amino acids. Trimming cost V 4 bases and J 4 bases, with 17 bases left between them. CDR1 is LGHDT and CDR2 is YNNKEL in the germline V gene (reference sequence). The CDR3 sequence is CASSLRRDLRNQPQHF. CDR3 coding DNA: TGTGCCAGCAGCCTTCGCCGGGACCTCAGGAATCAGCCCCAGCATTTT.

The gene calls are TRBV29-1 and TRBJ2-6, with 9 bases lining up with TRBD1. The length of the CDR3 is 16 residues. Germline values: CDR1 SQVTM, CDR2 ANQGSEA. V dropped 6 bases and J dropped 2; count of bases not matched to a gene: 8. The DNA for the CDR3 is TGCAGCGTCGCAGGACAGGGGAGAGCTGGGGCCAACGTCCTGACTTTC. Its translation is CSVAGQGRAGANVLTF.

The chain joins TRBV5-1 to TRBJ2-7; D ambiguous. CDR3 length: 14 residues. CDR1 SGHRS and CDR2 YFSETQ come from the germline V gene. V lost 3 bases and J 0 bases, leaving 10 bases between the germline ends. The CDR3 reads CASSWSDSSYEQYF. In DNA, the CDR3 is TGCGCCAGCAGCTGGTCGGATAGCTCCTACGAGCAGTACTTC. Supplemented by reference TRBV5-1 and TRBJ2-7, the full variable domain reads KAGVTQTPRYLIKTRGQQVTLSCSPISGHRSVSWYQQTPGQGLQFLFEYFSETQRNKGNFPGRFSGRQFSNSRSEMNVSTLELGDSALYLCASSWSDSSYEQYFGPGTRLTVT.

This clone has more than one count but fewer than ten. The chain employs TRBV3-1 (or the pseudogene TRBV3-2) and TRBJ1-1; D is unresolved. Germline V gene data show CDR1 as LGHDT and CDR2 as YNNKEL (reference sequence). The CDR3 totals 14 residues. Deletions cut 3 bases from V and 1 base from J, with 9 bases between. The CDR3 DNA reads as TGTGCCAGCAGCCAGTTTGTGGGGAACACTGAAGCTTTCTTT. It encodes CASSQFVGNTEAFF.

This clone was observed a single time. V is TRBV2 and J is TRBJ2-4; unclear D gene. This CDR3 contains 12 residues. Germline values: CDR1 SNHLY, CDR2 FYNNEI. Trimming shortened V by 1 base and J by 10 bases, and 8 bases separated the two germline ends. The CDR3: CASSEEGEIQYF. The CDR3, as DNA: TGTGCCAGCAGTGAAGAGGGTGAGATTCAGTACTTC.

The V and J genes are TRBV21-1 and TRBJ2-5. TRBV21-1 is recorded as a pseudogene. The CDR3 is 13 amino acids. This chain's CDR3 is CASSMVSKETQYF. In DNA form, the CDR3 reads TGTGCCAGCAGCATGGTCTCAAAAGAGACCCAGTACTTC.